This entry lists 29 T cell receptor beta chains sequenced from one sample in a study of early T cells in non-severe SARS-CoV-2 infection. TCRdb independently ran MiXCR on the 5' RACE reads; one entry per CDR3 protein. Here the sample spans roughly 110,000 distinct CDR3 sequences, over 8.5% being singletons. The specimen sequenced was whole blood. Receptors were obtained from an adult who was a healthcare worker with PCR-confirmed SARS-CoV-2 infection or an uninfected control (not recorded which).

The rearrangement links TRBV5-6 to TRBJ2-1; maybe TRBD1 (6 bases). Germline V lookup: CDR1 SGHDT, CDR2 YYEEEE. The CDR3 runs 13 residues. The V end was cut by 5 bases, the J end by 3 bases, with 9 bases between. CDR3 protein: CASRWGLYNEQFF. DNA for the CDR3: TGTGCCAGCAGGTGGGGGCTCTACAATGAGCAGTTCTTC.

The table lists this clonotype with many counts. V and J are TRBV7-2 and TRBJ2-1; no reliable D call. The germline V gene has CDR1 SGHTA and CDR2 FQGNSA. This CDR3 has 13 amino acids. V was trimmed by 1 base and J by 6 bases, leaving 7 bases between them. Written as DNA, the CDR3 is TGTGCCAGCAGCTTAGGTATTCCCAATGAGCAGTTCTTC. Translating gives CASSLGIPNEQFF.

The chain has TRBV4-1 and TRBJ2-1, with unresolved D. Germline values: CDR1 MGHRA, CDR2 YSYEKL. The CDR3 runs to 14 residues. Trimming shortened V by 1 base and J by 7 bases, and 11 bases separated the two germline ends. CDR3 coding DNA: TGCGCCAGCAGCCAAGTCGCTGGTACGAATGAGCAGTTCTTC. It encodes CASSQVAGTNEQFF.

This clonotype occurred many times. The chain couples TRBV18 to TRBJ2-1; 9 bases are shared with TRBD1. Germline values: CDR1 KGHSH, CDR2 LQKENI. Trimming removed 5 bases from V and 5 bases from J; junction bases left unmatched: 7. The length of the CDR3 is 15 residues. CDR3 coding DNA: TGTGCCAGCTCAAGGAGCGGGACAGGGAACAATGAGCAGTTCTTC. Protein product: CASSRSGTGNNEQFF.

The V call is TRBV28, the J call TRBJ1-4, with D possibly matching TRBD1 (5 bases). The CDR3 spans 13 residues. From germline, CDR1 is MDHEN and CDR2 SYDVKM. The V gene lost 4 bases and the J gene lost 7 bases, with 10 bases spanning the gap. In DNA, the CDR3 is TGTGCCAGCAGTTCCGCCAGGGTTGAAAAACTGTTTTTT. Its protein is CASSSARVEKLFF.

This clonotype was seen many times. Compared with germline, one end of the junction differs, possibly owing to a read error. V gene TRBV10-3 combines with J gene TRBJ2-7; 8 nucleotides agree with TRBD2. The CDR3 is 13 amino acids. In germline, CDR1 is ENHRY, CDR2 SYGVKD. In DNA form, the CDR3 reads TGTGCCAGTCAAGAGCGGGAGCAATTCCCCCCTCACTTC. The encoded protein is CASQEREQFPPHF.

The V call is TRBV29-1, the J call TRBJ1-3; possibly TRBD1 for D (6 bases). The CDR3 spans 13 residues. With 7 bases removed from V and 2 bases from J, the gap between germline ends came to 12 bases. Germline V gene data show CDR1 as SQVTM and CDR2 as ANQGSEA. CDR3 loop: CSARGPPGNTIYF. The CDR3 nucleotides are TGCAGCGCCCGGGGGCCTCCTGGAAACACCATATATTTT.

This chain uses TRBV21-1 with TRBJ2-7; the table's D gene call, TRBD1, was not cross checked with the DNA. TRBV21-1 is labeled a pseudogene. The CDR3 spans 14 residues. In DNA form, the CDR3 reads TGTGCCAGCAGAACCGGGACAGGGGACTACGAGCAGTACTTC. Translating it yields CASRTGTGDYEQYF.

The table lists this clonotype with many counts. The chain combines TRBV10-3 with TRBJ2-1, with D tentatively TRBD1 (5 bases). CDR3 length: 17 residues. V gave up 0 bases and J gave up 9 bases, with 21 bases separating them. Germline lookup yields CDR1 ENHRY and CDR2 SYGVKD. DNA for the CDR3: TGTGCCATCAGTGAGTCGATCTTGGCAGGGTATAGCAGTGAGCAGTTCTTC. It yields the protein CAISESILAGYSSEQFF.

This chain uses TRBV25-1 with TRBJ2-3; possible D gene TRBD1, 5 bases. The CDR3 totals 13 residues. Trimming removed 6 bases at V and 4 bases at J, with 11 bases between. Per the germline V gene, CDR1 is MGHDK and CDR2 is SYGVNS. The CDR3 reads CASRTQGSDTQYF. DNA for the CDR3: TGTGCCAGCAGAACTCAGGGATCAGATACGCAGTATTTT. Combining the CDR3 with reference TRBV25-1 and TRBJ2-3 gives the whole variable domain EADIYQTPRYLVIGTGKKITLECSQTMGHDKMYWYQQDPGMELHLIHYSYGVNSTEKGDLSSESTVSRIRTEHFPLTLESARPSHTSQYLCASRTQGSDTQYFGPGTRLTVL.

This clonotype has a handful of counts. The CDR3 sequence is CASSQIESTDTQYF. CDR3 bases: TGCGCCAGCAGCCAAATTGAGAGCACAGATACGCAGTATTTT. The chain couples TRBV4-1 to TRBJ2-3; D remains unclear. Germline-derived CDR1 and CDR2 are MGHRA and YSYEKL. This CDR3 is built from 14 residues. V lost 2 bases and J lost 0, with 6 bases in between.

The chain combines TRBV29-1 with TRBJ2-3, with D unclear. CDR3 size: 14 residues. V was clipped by 1 base and J by 5 bases, with 13 bases between them. CDR1 and CDR2 from the germline V gene are SQVTM and ANQGSEA. This chain's CDR3 is CSVEGGRVGDTQYF. DNA for the CDR3: TGCAGCGTTGAAGGGGGTCGGGTTGGAGATACGCAGTATTTT.

The V and J genes are TRBV6-6 and TRBJ2-2; either TRBD1 or TRBD2 may supply D (6 bases each). Germline V gene lookup returns CDR1 MNHNY and CDR2 SVGAGI (reference sequence). V gave up 0 bases and J gave up 3 bases, with 14 bases separating them. The CDR3 is 17 amino acids. In nucleotides, the CDR3 is TGTGCCAGCAGTTACTCGCCGACAGGAGGGGACACCGGGGAGCTGTTTTTT. Its protein is CASSYSPTGGDTGELFF.

The sample holds a few counts of this clonotype. The chain joins TRBV6-1 to TRBJ1-4; D call uncertain. The ends were cut back, 2 bases at V and 8 bases at J, with 9 bases in the middle. This CDR3 spans 13 amino acids. Looked up from germline, CDR1 is MNHNS and CDR2 is SASEGT. The CDR3: CASSENGNEKLFF. The CDR3 coding sequence is TGTGCCAGCAGTGAAAACGGGAACGAAAAACTGTTTTTT.

This clonotype was counted between two and nine times. This chain links TRBV20-1 with TRBJ1-5; D is perhaps TRBD1 (5 bases). The V gene's germline CDR1 is DFQATT and CDR2 SNEGSKA (reference sequence). Trimming left V 0 bases short and J 0 bases short, with 15 bases between. The CDR3 runs 17 residues. The CDR3 nucleotides are TGCAGTGCTAGAGACAGGGTTAGTTCCTATAGCAATCAGCCCCAGCATTTT. The encoded protein is CSARDRVSSYSNQPQHF.

This chain connects TRBV5-1 to TRBJ2-1, with 8 positions matching TRBD1. Trimming at V came to 4 bases and at J to 6 bases, leaving 15 bases not matched to a gene. Germline V CDR1 and CDR2: SGHRS, YFSETQ. The CDR3 is 17 amino acids. The CDR3: CASSLVASGQGGNEQFF. The DNA for the CDR3 is TGCGCCAGCAGCCTGGTGGCATCCGGACAGGGAGGCAATGAGCAGTTCTTC.

This clonotype was seen only once. The chain carries TRBV29-1 and TRBJ2-1; D gene ambiguous. The CDR3 is 13 amino acids. V lost 3 bases, J lost 2 bases, and 8 bases lay in between. Per germline, CDR1 SQVTM and CDR2 ANQGSEA. The CDR3, as DNA: TGCAGCGTTGACCGCTTAGCCTACAATGAGCAGTTCTTC. Its protein product is CSVDRLAYNEQFF.

This clonotype was detected once. CDR3 bases: TGTGCCAGCAGCGTAGAACTATCGGCAGCCAAAAACATTCAGTACTTC. Its protein product is CASSVELSAAKNIQYF. The genes are TRBV9 and TRBJ2-4; D is unclear. The CDR3 covers 16 residues. V was cut by 0 bases and J by 0 bases, with 10 bases left in between. Germline values: CDR1 SGDLS, CDR2 YYNGEE.

This clonotype was observed many times. The chain employs TRBV24-1 and TRBJ2-1; D remains unclear. The CDR3 length is 13 residues. The V end lost 2 bases, the J end lost 6 bases, and 7 bases lay between the germline ends. CDR1 KGHDR and CDR2 SFDVKD come from the germline V gene. In DNA form, the CDR3 reads TGTGCCACCAGTGATTCCCGTCTCAATGAGCAGTTCTTC. It is translated as CATSDSRLNEQFF.

This clonotype was seen more than once but under ten times. This chain uses TRBV7-9 with TRBJ2-1; 10 positions match TRBD2. The CDR3 covers 17 residues. Germline trimming cut 5 bases from V and 2 bases from J; bases unmatched to any gene: 9. CDR1 is SEHNR, CDR2 FQNEAQ, per germline (reference sequence). The CDR3 sequence is CASSHRRTSGTYNEQFF. CDR3 sequence (DNA): TGTGCCAGCAGCCATCGTCGAACTAGCGGGACCTACAATGAGCAGTTCTTC.

The chain links TRBV20-1 to TRBJ2-7; D may correspond to TRBD1 or TRBD2 (5 bases each). This CDR3 comprises 14 residues. The V gene lost 2 bases and the J gene lost 0 bases, with 11 bases spanning the gap. Germline V lookup: CDR1 DFQATT, CDR2 SNEGSKA (reference sequence). The CDR3 region is CSARYAGSSYEQYF. CDR3 bases: TGCAGTGCTAGATACGCAGGGAGCTCCTACGAGCAGTACTTC.

The genes are TRBV5-6 and TRBJ1-2, with D tentatively TRBD1 (5 bases). Germline V gene lookup returns CDR1 SGHDT and CDR2 YYEEEE. CDR3 size: 15 residues. The V and J ends lost 4 bases and 3 bases respectively, with 16 bases between them. CDR3 sequence: CASSRVREQDYGYTF. The CDR3 DNA sequence: TGTGCCAGCAGCCGAGTGAGGGAACAGGACTATGGCTACACCTTC.

The chain uses TRBV29-1 and TRBJ1-2; a weak D match, TRBD1 (6 bases). The CDR3 runs to 11 residues. Germline V gene sequence: CDR1 SQVTM, CDR2 ANQGSEA. Trimming removed 6 bases at V and 8 bases at J, with 13 bases between. The DNA of the CDR3 is TGCAGCGTCGGGACATTCGGGGGCTACACCTTC. Protein: CSVGTFGGYTF.

This chain joins TRBV7-9 and TRBJ1-1; D might be TRBD1 (5 bases). CDR1 is SEHNR, CDR2 FQNEAQ, per germline (reference sequence). This CDR3 is 14 amino acids long. Between the trimmed V and J ends, which lost 4 bases and 4 bases, there was a span of 13 bases. CDR3 amino acids: CASSSIGQITEAFF. In DNA, the CDR3 is TGTGCCAGCAGCTCAATCGGACAAATCACTGAAGCTTTCTTT.

The chain links TRBV18 to TRBJ1-5, with D tentatively TRBD1 (5 bases). Germline-derived CDR1 and CDR2 are KGHSH and LQKENI. The CDR3 consists of 16 residues. V dropped 2 bases and J dropped 8 bases, with 19 bases sitting between them. In DNA, the CDR3 is TGTGCCAGCTCACCATACGATCCAGGGATAGTGAAGCCCCAGCATTTT. It translates to CASSPYDPGIVKPQHF.

The chain couples TRBV27 to TRBJ2-1, with D possibly being TRBD1 (6 bases). The CDR3 has 13 residues. V gave up 3 bases and J gave up 8 bases, with 11 bases separating them. In germline, CDR1 is MNHEY, CDR2 SMNVEV (reference sequence). The chain's CDR3 is CASSFPPGDEQFF. The CDR3 DNA reads TGTGCCAGCAGTTTTCCCCCAGGGGATGAGCAGTTCTTC.

Worth noting for this clonotype: One base away lies a much larger clone, so this may be a sequencing read error. The rearrangement uses TRBV4-3 and TRBJ2-1; 9 bases are a match to TRBD1. There are 15 residues in the CDR3. Germline CDR1 LGHNA, CDR2 YSLEER. CDR3 sequence (DNA): TGCGCCAGCAGCCTGTACAGGGGGCGCGACAATGAGAAGTTCTTC. Protein: CASSLYRGRDNEKFF.

This clonotype was seen a handful of times. The J gene is TRBJ1-4, the V gene TRBV4-1; TRBD1 agrees at 8 bases. The CDR3 is made up of 15 amino acids. Germline V gives CDR1 MGHRA, CDR2 YSYEKL. Unmatched junction bases numbered 4, after V lost 2 bases and J lost 5 bases. CDR3 DNA sequence: TGCGCCAGCAGCCAAAGACAGGGGAGAAATGAAAAACTGTTTTTT. Its translation is CASSQRQGRNEKLFF.

V usage is TRBV10-3 and J usage is TRBJ2-7; D is possibly TRBD2 (6 bases). Germline lookup yields CDR1 ENHRY and CDR2 SYGVKD. V was pared by 3 bases and J by 2 bases, with 14 bases between. The CDR3 has 15 residues. The CDR3 nucleotides are TGTGCCATCAGTGACAAGACTAGGCTAACCTACGAGCAGTACTTC. Translating gives CAISDKTRLTYEQYF.